The present entry profiles one T cell receptor (beta chain) with its context. Its antigen is not known. The record originates from a study of T-cell memory formation after mild COVID-19. The study, taken as a whole, reports: Contracting clones from day 15 to 85 had balanced CD4/CD8; later expanders favoured CD4+. Researchers report contracting CD4+ clones mostly in CM and EM, with CD8+ clones in EMRA. Confirmation of SARS-CoV-2 specificity was lacking for second-wave clones peaking day 37.

The CDR3 sequence is 16 residues long. V was pared by 0 bases and J by 4 bases, with 15 bases between. Germline-derived CDR1 and CDR2 are MNHEY and SVGAGI. Employing constant-segment primers, 5'RACE generated TCR alpha and TCR beta cDNA libraries bearing sample barcodes and UMIs. Each CDR3 protein gets one entry after TCRdb re-called the 5' RACE reads with MiXCR. The sample has a few hundred thousand distinct CDR3 sequences, about 16% seen once; the top ten hold about a fifth. The TCR was taken from a man younger than 30 who had mild COVID-19 (a few samples of this study predate the infection). Cell type and time point are not known. The sequencing input was PBMCs or a T cell subset sorted from them (not recorded which). The chain joins TRBV6-5 to TRBJ1-1, with unresolved D. CDR3 DNA: TGTGCCAGCAGTTACTCGGTCACCCTTATGGCCACTGAAGCTTTCTTT. This encodes CASSYSVTLMATEAFF.